These T cell receptor beta chains were read from a single sample in a study of blood T cell repertoires in COVID-19. Generated by immunoSEQ multiplex PCR, the TCRdb table keeps only in-frame clones and is missing some. The sample consists of roughly 77,000 clones, 88% of them appearing once. Material: peripheral blood. All receptors derive from a human donor in a cohort sampled during active COVID-19. Each CDR3 is given with its conserved first and last residue. The D gene is left open where the match is weak. A row's size may be missing; if present it is once, few, many or a size class.

once	TRBJ2-2	NA	TRBV6-5	TGTGCCAGCATTATCAGTAACACCGGGGAGCTGTTTTTT	CASIISNTGELFF
NA	TRBJ2-5	TRBD2	TRBV4-2	TGTGCCAGCAGCCAAGAACTAGCGGGGGCAAGGGGGGAGACCCAGTACTTC	CASSQELAGARGETQYF
NA	TRBJ1-1	NA	TRBV30	TGTGCCTGGAGCGGTAGGAGTGAAGCTTTCTTT	CAWSGRSEAFF
few	TRBJ2-2	NA	TRBV2	TGTGCCAGCAGAGGACTTAGGACCTCCTGGGAGCTGTTTTTT	CASRGLRTSWELFF
NA	TRBJ2-1	TRBD2	TRBV10-2	TGCGCCAGTTGGACTAGCGGCTACAATGAGCAGTTCTTC	CASWTSGYNEQFF
NA	TRBJ2-7	TRBD2	TRBV23-1	TGCGCCAGCGCCATGGCTAGCGGACCCTACGAGCAGTACTTC	CASAMASGPYEQYF
few	TRBJ2-7	TRBD2	TRBV6-2/TRBV6-3	TGTGCCAGCAGTTCAACCGGGACTACCGTGGAGCAGTACTTC	CASSSTGTTVEQYF
NA	TRBJ2-2	TRBD2	TRBV5-6	TGTGCCAGCAGCTTGGAGCGGGAGTCCGGGGAGCTGTTTTTT	CASSLERESGELFF
NA	TRBJ1-2	NA	TRBV27	TGTGCCAGCAGCCTTAGGGGTCACGGTGATGGCTACACCTTC	CASSLRGHGDGYTF
NA	TRBJ2-3	NA	TRBV6-5	TGTGCCAGCAGAGAGCGGATAAGCACAGATACGCAGTATTTT	CASRERISTDTQYF
NA	TRBJ2-3	NA	TRBV5-1	TGCGCCAGCAAACAGGAAGCTAGCACAGATACGCAGTATTTT	CASKQEASTDTQYF
NA	TRBJ1-1	NA	TRBV12-3/TRBV12-4	TGTGCCAGCAGTGCAGGGGTGAACACTGAAGCTTTCTTT	CASSAGVNTEAFF
NA	TRBJ1-6	NA	TRBV15	TGTGCCACCAGGAGAGGGGCCGCTAATTCACCCCTCCACTTT	CATRRGAANSPLHF
NA	TRBJ2-2	NA	TRBV7-2	TGTGCCAGCAGCTTTGACAGCTTTACCGGGGAGCTGTTTTTT	CASSFDSFTGELFF
NA	TRBJ2-7	NA	TRBV11-2	TGTGCCAGCAGCTTAGTGAGGGCCTTGACGGGCGAGCAGTACTTC	CASSLVRALTGEQYF
NA	TRBJ1-6	NA	TRBV4-1	TGCGCCAGCAGCCAAGTTTGGACAGATAATTCACCCCTCCACTTT	CASSQVWTDNSPLHF
NA	TRBJ2-7	TRBD2	TRBV5-4	TGTGCCAGCAGCTTGGCCCCTAGCGGGAGGAACTACGAGCAGTACTTC	CASSLAPSGRNYEQYF
NA	TRBJ1-3	NA	TRBV11-2	TGTGCCAGCAGCTTTGAGCAGGGGTTCGGAAACACCATATATTTT	CASSFEQGFGNTIYF
NA	TRBJ2-2	NA	TRBV6-2/TRBV6-3	TGTGCCAGCAGTTACGCCGGAGTCACCGGGGAGCTGTTTTTT	CASSYAGVTGELFF
NA	TRBJ2-7	TRBD1	TRBV11-2	TGTGCCAGCGGACGGACAGGTACCTACGAGCAGTACTTC	CASGRTGTYEQYF
once	TRBJ1-2	NA	TRBV7-9	TGTGCCAGCAGCCCGAGACAGGAAGCTAACTATGGCTACACCTTC	CASSPRQEANYGYTF
NA	TRBJ2-7	NA	TRBV11-2	TGTGCCAGCAGCTTAGCCGGCTACGAGCAGTACTTC	CASSLAGYEQYF
NA	TRBJ2-1	NA	TRBV27	TGTGCCAGCAGTATCGCCAGGGTGTGGGGAAATGAGCAGTTCTTC	CASSIARVWGNEQFF
NA	TRBJ2-4	TRBD2	TRBV7-2	TGTGCCAGCAGCCGCGCCGGCGGGAGAGGACTAAAAGCCAAAAACATTCAGTACTTC	CASSRAGGRGLKAKNIQYF
NA	TRBJ2-3	NA	TRBV5-1	TGCGCCAGCAGAATAGGCACAGATACGCAGTATTTT	CASRIGTDTQYF
once	TRBJ2-1	TRBD1	TRBV27	TGTGCCAGCAGTTCACCGGGACAGGGGGGTAATGAGCAGTTCTTC	CASSSPGQGGNEQFF
NA	TRBJ2-5	NA	TRBV3-1/TRBV3-2	TGTGCCAGCAGCCAAGGACTCCAAGAGACCCAGTACTTC	CASSQGLQETQYF
few	TRBJ1-1	NA	TRBV6-6	TGTGCCAGCAGTCGGACTAACACTGAAGCTTTCTTT	CASSRTNTEAFF
NA	TRBJ2-7	TRBD1	TRBV6-2/TRBV6-3	TGTGCCAGCAGTCTCAGACAGGGGCTCTACGAGCAGTACTTC	CASSLRQGLYEQYF
NA	TRBJ1-3	TRBD1	TRBV15	TGTGCCACCAGCAGAAACCTACAGGGGGCCTTTGGAAACACCATATATTTT	CATSRNLQGAFGNTIYF
NA	TRBJ2-3	NA	TRBV5-1	TGCGCCAGCAGCCCCGTACAGGGTAGTTCCACAGATACGCAGTATTTT	CASSPVQGSSTDTQYF
NA	TRBJ2-1	NA	TRBV4-3	TGCGCCAGCAGCCAAGATGATGGAGCGCCTCAGTTCTTC	CASSQDDGAPQFF
NA	TRBJ1-1	NA	TRBV5-1	TGCGCCAGCAGCGCCGGGGGGGACACTGAAGCTTTCTTT	CASSAGGDTEAFF
NA	TRBJ2-2	NA	TRBV5-1	TGCGCCAGCAGCTTGGACAGGCCCGGGGAGCTGTTTTTT	CASSLDRPGELFF
NA	TRBJ2-2	NA	TRBV4-1	TGCGCCAGCAGCTTGGGAGGGGGGCCCGCGAACACCGGGGAGCTGTTTTTT	CASSLGGGPANTGELFF
NA	TRBJ1-1	TRBD1	TRBV4-2	TGTGCCAGCAGCCAAGATCCAGGACAGGGGAACACTGAAGCTTTCTTT	CASSQDPGQGNTEAFF
NA	TRBJ2-1	NA	TRBV30	TGTGCCTGGGGACAATGGGGGCTAGCGGCGGACAATGAGCAGTTCTTC	CAWGQWGLAADNEQFF
NA	TRBJ1-2	TRBD1	TRBV27	TGTGCCAGCACCAAAGGGACAGGGCCAGGGAACTATGGCTACACCTTC	CASTKGTGPGNYGYTF
NA	TRBJ2-4	TRBD1	TRBV30	TGTGCCTGGAGCACCGGACAGGGGGAGGGAGACATTCAGTACTTC	CAWSTGQGEGDIQYF
NA	TRBJ2-5	NA	TRBV11-2	TGTGCCAGCAGCTCCCCAGGCAGGGCCGCAGCGACCCAGTACTTC	CASSSPGRAAATQYF
once	TRBJ2-1	NA	TRBV3-1/TRBV3-2	TGTGCCAGCAGCCAGCGTCAGGGCGGCCACAATGAGCAGTTCTTC	CASSQRQGGHNEQFF
NA	TRBJ2-1	NA	TRBV5-4	TGTGCCAGCAGCCGGCTGGCGGGCATCTCCTACAATGAGCAGTTCTTC	CASSRLAGISYNEQFF